This T cell receptor (beta chain) was identified in a study of T-cell reconstitution after alpha-beta-depleted transplantation in children. The junction had 6 bases not matched to a gene; V was cut back by 6 bases and J by 6 bases. The germline CDR1 and CDR2 sequences are SQVTM and ANQGSEA. The CDR3 consists of 13 residues. Preparation of the TCRbeta library involved a method that used unique molecular identifiers. MiXCR was run by TCRdb on the PCR reads, yielding one entry per CDR3 protein. The sample has about 610,000 distinct CDR3 sequences, 10% to 13% seen once. The specimen comprised PBMCs from the stem cell graft donor, sampled from the stem cell graft. V usage is TRBV29-1 and J usage is TRBJ2-4; 9 nucleotides line up with TRBD1. The source of this sequence is a human donor who donated a stem cell graft to a child with acute myeloid leukemia. CDR3 residues: CSVTQGAGNIQYF. The CDR3 nucleotides read TGCAGCGTCACACAGGGGGCGGGAAACATTCAGTACTTC. Complete variable domain (other parts from reference TRBV29-1 and TRBJ2-4): SAVISQKPSRDICQRGTSLTIQCQVDSQVTMMFWYRQQPGQSLTLIATANQGSEATYESGFVIDKFPISRPNLTFSTLTVSNMSPEDSSIYLCSVTQGAGNIQYFGAGTRLSVL.